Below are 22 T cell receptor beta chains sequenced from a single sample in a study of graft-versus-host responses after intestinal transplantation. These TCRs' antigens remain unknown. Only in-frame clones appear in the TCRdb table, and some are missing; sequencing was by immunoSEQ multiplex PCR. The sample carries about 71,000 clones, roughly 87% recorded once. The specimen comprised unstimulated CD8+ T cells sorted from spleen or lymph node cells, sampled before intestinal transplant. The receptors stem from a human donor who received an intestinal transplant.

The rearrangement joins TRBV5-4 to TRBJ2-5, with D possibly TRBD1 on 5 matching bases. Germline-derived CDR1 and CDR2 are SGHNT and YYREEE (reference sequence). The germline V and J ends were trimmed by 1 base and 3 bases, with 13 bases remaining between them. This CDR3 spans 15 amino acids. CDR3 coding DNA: TGTGCCAGCAGCTTGTGGGGCCAGGGCAAAGAGACCCAGTACTTC. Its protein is CASSLWGQGKETQYF.

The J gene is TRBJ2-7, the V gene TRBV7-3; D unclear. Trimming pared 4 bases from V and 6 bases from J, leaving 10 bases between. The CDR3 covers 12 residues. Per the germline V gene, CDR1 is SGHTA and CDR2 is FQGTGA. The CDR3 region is CASSSGSGEQYF. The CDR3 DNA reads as TGTGCCAGCAGCTCAGGATCCGGCGAGCAGTACTTC.

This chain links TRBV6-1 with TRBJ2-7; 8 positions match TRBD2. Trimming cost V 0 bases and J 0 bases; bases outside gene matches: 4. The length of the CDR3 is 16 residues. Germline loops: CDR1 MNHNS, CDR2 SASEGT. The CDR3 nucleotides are TGTGCCAGCAGTGAAGCCACGGGGGGGCCCTCCTACGAGCAGTACTTC. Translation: CASSEATGGPSYEQYF.

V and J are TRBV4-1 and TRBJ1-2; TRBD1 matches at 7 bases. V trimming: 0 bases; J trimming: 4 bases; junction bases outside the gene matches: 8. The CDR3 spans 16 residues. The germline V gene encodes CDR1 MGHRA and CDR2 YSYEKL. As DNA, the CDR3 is TGCGCCAGCAGCCAAGATCCCGCAGGGGACAGCTATGGCTACACCTTC. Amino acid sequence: CASSQDPAGDSYGYTF.

CDR3 protein: CASSQQGSDFMNTEAFF. CDR3 DNA sequence: TGCGCCAGCAGTCAACAGGGTTCCGATTTCATGAACACTGAAGCTTTCTTT. This rearrangement joins TRBV23-1 to TRBJ1-1; D might be TRBD1 (5 bases). TRBV23-1 is annotated as an ORF whose role is uncertain. The CDR3 is 17 amino acids. V lost 2 bases and J lost 0, with 16 bases in between.

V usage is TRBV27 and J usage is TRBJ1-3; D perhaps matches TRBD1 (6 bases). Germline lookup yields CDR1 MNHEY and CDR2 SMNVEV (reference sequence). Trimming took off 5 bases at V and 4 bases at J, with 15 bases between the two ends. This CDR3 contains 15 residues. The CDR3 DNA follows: TGTGCCAGCAGTGCAACAACAGGGCTCGGAAACACCATATATTTT. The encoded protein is CASSATTGLGNTIYF.

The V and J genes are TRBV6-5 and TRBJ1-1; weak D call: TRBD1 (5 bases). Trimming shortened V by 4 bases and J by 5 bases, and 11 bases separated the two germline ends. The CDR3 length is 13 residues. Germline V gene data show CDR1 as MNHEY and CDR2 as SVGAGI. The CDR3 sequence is CASSWGVRTEAFF. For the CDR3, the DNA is TGTGCCAGCAGTTGGGGGGTGCGGACTGAAGCTTTCTTT.

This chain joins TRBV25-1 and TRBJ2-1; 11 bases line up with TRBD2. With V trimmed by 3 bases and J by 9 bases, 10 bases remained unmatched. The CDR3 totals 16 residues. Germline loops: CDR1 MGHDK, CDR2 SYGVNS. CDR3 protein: CASSDPIAGGYGEQFF. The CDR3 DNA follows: TGTGCCAGCAGTGATCCTATAGCGGGGGGGTACGGTGAGCAGTTCTTC.

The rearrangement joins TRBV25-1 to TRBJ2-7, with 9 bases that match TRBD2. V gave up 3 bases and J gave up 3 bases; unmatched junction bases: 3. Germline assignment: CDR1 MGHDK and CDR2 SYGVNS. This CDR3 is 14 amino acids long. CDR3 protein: CASSETAGGYEQYF. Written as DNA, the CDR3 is TGTGCCAGCAGTGAGACAGCGGGGGGCTACGAGCAGTACTTC.

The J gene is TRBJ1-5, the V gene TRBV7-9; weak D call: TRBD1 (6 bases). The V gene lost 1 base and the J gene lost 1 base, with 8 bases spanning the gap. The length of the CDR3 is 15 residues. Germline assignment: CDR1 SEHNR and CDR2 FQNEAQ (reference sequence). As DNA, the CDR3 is TGTGCCAGCAGCTTAGAGGGGGGGAGCAATCAGCCCCAGCATTTT. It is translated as CASSLEGGSNQPQHF. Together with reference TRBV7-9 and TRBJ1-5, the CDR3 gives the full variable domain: DTGVSQNPRHKITKRGQNVTFRCDPISEHNRLYWYRQTLGQGPEFLTYFQNEAQLEKSRLLSDRFSAERPKGSFSTLEIQRTEQGDSAMYLCASSLEGGSNQPQHFGDGTRLSIL.

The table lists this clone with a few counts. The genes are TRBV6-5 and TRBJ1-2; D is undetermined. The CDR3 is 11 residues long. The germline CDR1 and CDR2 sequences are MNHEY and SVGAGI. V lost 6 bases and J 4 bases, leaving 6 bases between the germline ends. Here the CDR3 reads CASRAGYGYTF. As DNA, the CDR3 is TGTGCCAGCAGGGCGGGCTATGGCTACACCTTC.

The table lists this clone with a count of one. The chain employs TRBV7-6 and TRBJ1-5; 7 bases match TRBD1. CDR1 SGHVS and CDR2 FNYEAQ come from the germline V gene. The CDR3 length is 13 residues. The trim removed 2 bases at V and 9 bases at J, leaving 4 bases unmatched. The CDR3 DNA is TGTGCCAGCAGCTTAAGGGGGCGGGGGCCCCAGCATTTT. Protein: CASSLRGRGPQHF.

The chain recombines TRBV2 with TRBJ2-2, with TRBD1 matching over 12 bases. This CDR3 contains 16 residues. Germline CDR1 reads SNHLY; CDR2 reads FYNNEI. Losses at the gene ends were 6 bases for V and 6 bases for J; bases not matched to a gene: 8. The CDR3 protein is CASSQGQGATSGELFF. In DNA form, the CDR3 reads TGTGCCAGCAGCCAGGGACAGGGGGCAACTTCCGGGGAGCTGTTTTTT.

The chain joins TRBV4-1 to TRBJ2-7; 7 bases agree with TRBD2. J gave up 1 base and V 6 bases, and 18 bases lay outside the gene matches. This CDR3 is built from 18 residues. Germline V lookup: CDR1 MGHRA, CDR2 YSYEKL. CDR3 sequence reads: CASSWGQGPGGQSYEQYF. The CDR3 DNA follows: TGCGCCAGCAGTTGGGGCCAGGGACCGGGGGGTCAATCCTACGAGCAGTACTTC.

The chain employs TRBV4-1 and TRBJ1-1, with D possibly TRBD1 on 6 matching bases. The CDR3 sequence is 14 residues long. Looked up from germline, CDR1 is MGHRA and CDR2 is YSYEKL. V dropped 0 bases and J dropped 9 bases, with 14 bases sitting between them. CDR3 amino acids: CASSQDLPGQKAFF. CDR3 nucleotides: TGCGCCAGCAGCCAAGACCTACCGGGACAAAAAGCTTTCTTT.

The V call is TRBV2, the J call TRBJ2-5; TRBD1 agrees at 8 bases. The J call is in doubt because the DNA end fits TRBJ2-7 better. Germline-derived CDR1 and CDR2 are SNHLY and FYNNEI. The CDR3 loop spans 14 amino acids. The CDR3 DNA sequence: TGTGCCAGCAATGGGGGGACAGGAGCCTACGAGCAGTACTTC. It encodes CASNGGTGAYEQYF.

The CDR3 sequence: CASSPRGAGGQETQYF. CDR3 DNA: TGTGCCAGCAGCCCCAGGGGAGCGGGGGGCCAAGAGACCCAGTACTTC. The chain employs TRBV4-2 and TRBJ2-5; the match to TRBD2 covers 9 bases. J gave up 1 base and V 4 bases, and 7 bases lay outside the gene matches. Looked up from germline, CDR1 is LGHNA and CDR2 is YNFKEQ. The length of the CDR3 is 16 residues.

Written as DNA, the CDR3 is TGTGCCAGCTCCGGAACTAGTGGACGGAATGAGCAGTTCTTC. Its translation is CASSGTSGRNEQFF. The chain is built from TRBV13 and TRBJ2-1; tentatively, D is TRBD2 (5 bases). Between the trimmed V and J ends, which lost 8 bases and 7 bases, there was a span of 18 bases. The CDR3 totals 14 residues. The germline V gene has CDR1 PRHDT and CDR2 FYEKMQ (reference sequence). Full variable domain (outside the CDR3, taken from reference TRBV13 and TRBJ2-1): AAGVIQSPRHLIKEKRETATLKCYPIPRHDTVYWYQQGPGQDPQFLISFYEKMQSDKGSIPDRFSAQQFSDYHSELNMSSLELGDSALYFCASSGTSGRNEQFFGPGTRLTVL.

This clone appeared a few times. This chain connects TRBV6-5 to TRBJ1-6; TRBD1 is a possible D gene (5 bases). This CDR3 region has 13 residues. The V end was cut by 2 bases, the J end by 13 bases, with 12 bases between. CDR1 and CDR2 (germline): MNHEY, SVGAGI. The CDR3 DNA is TGTGCCAGCAGTTACGGGGGAGGGTGGCCCCTCCACTTT. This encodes CASSYGGGWPLHF.

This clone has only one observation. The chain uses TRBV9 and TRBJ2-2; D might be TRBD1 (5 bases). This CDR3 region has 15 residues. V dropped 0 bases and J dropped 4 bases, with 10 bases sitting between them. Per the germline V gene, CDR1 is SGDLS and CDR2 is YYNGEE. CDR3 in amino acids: CASSVVGQSTGELFF. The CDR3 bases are TGTGCCAGCAGCGTAGTCGGACAAAGCACCGGGGAGCTGTTTTTT.

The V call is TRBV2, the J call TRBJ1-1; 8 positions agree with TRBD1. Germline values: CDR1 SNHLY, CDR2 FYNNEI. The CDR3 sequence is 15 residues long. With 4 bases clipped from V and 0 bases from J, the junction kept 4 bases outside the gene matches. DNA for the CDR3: TGTGCCAGCAGTGCGGACAGGGCGATGAACACTGAAGCTTTCTTT. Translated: CASSADRAMNTEAFF.

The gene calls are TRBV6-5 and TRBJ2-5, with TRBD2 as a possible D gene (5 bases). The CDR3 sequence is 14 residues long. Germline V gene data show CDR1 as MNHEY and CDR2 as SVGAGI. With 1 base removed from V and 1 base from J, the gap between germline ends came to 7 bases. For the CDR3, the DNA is TGTGCCAGCAGTTACTTAGCGTCCCAAGAGACCCAGTACTTC. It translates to CASSYLASQETQYF.